This T cell receptor (beta chain) was observed in a study of human T cells and chemical hapten exposure. The CDR3 is 16 amino acids. Unmatched junction bases numbered 4, after V lost 5 bases and J lost 0 bases. Germline CDR1 is SGHAT and CDR2 is FQNNGV. The sample's time point: pre-sensitization, week 0. Noted treatment: therapeutic diphenylcyclopropenone sensitization with weekly scalp DPC. The study used a library that attached unique molecular identifiers to individual cDNA molecules. TCRdb re-called the RACE reads through MiXCR, storing one row per CDR3 protein. The table includes roughly 250,000 distinct CDR3 sequences, 7% to 10% detected once.

Sequenced material: whole blood, taken in connection with sensitization to the hapten diphenylcyclopropenone (DPC). V usage is TRBV11-2 and J usage is TRBJ2-3; the match to TRBD2 covers 11 bases. The TCR comes from a woman aged 40 to 50 with alopecia areata. Some clones in this sample may be carry-over from other donors' samples. The CDR3 loop is CASSRRLAGSTDTQYF. In DNA, the CDR3 is TGTGCCAGCAGCCGAAGACTAGCGGGAAGCACAGATACGCAGTATTTT.